This T cell receptor beta chain derives from a study of beta chain features in type 1 diabetes. Germline CDR1 reads SGHNT; CDR2 reads YYREEE (reference sequence). CDR3 length: 14 residues. The trim removed 4 bases at V and 2 bases at J, leaving 5 bases unmatched. Comments on this clone: Its antigen is not known.

Expressed TCRB transcripts were sequenced because the entire RNA isolate underwent reverse transcription. The assay was immunoSEQ multiplex PCR, and TCRdb's table has in-frame clones only and misses some. The sample includes around 450,000 clones, about 10% of them seen just once. Study-level points and caveats: Any HLA effect on TCRB rearrangement was left unresolved by small sub-analyses.

This TCR was recovered from a woman aged 18 to 35 in good health. V gene TRBV5-4 combines with J gene TRBJ2-5; 7 nucleotides align to TRBD1. The source material was naive CD4+ T cells from blood. The CDR3 sequence is CASSTGTAQETQYF. CDR3 nucleotides: TGTGCCAGCAGCACCGGGACAGCACAAGAGACCCAGTACTTC.